The next 25 T cell receptor beta chains were all read from a single sample in a study of lymphopenia after photon versus proton radiotherapy. Here immunoSEQ multiplex PCR was the method, and the copy in TCRdb shows in-frame clones only, minus some. The sample shows approximately 80,000 clones, 80% to 90% of them seen only once. The input for sequencing was peripheral blood, taken from a patient treated with proton-based radiotherapy. These receptors were obtained from a man aged 55 to 70 with pancreatic cancer.

The gene calls are TRBV11-1 and TRBJ2-5; no clear D gene. Germline CDR1 is SGHAT and CDR2 is FQDESV (reference sequence). CDR3 size: 16 residues. V was cut by 1 base and J by 2 bases, with 14 bases left in between. CDR3 DNA sequence: TGTGCCAGCAGCTTAGTCAGGACCCGTAGACAAGAGACCCAGTACTTC. Translating gives CASSLVRTRRQETQYF. Supplemented by reference TRBV11-1 and TRBJ2-5, the full variable domain reads EAEVAQSPRYKITEKSQAVAFWCDPISGHATLYWYRQILGQGPELLVQFQDESVVDDSQLPKDRFSAERLKGVDSTLKIQPAELGDSAMYLCASSLVRTRRQETQYFGPGTRLLVL.

This clone was picked up a small number of times. DNA for the CDR3: TGTGCCAGCAGTGAAGAGGGGACAGCAACTAATGAAAAACTGTTTTTT. It codes for CASSEEGTATNEKLFF. The rearrangement joins TRBV2 to TRBJ1-4, with 7 bases matching TRBD1. Per germline, CDR1 SNHLY and CDR2 FYNNEI. V gave up 1 base and J gave up 0 bases; unmatched junction bases: 2. The CDR3 is 16 amino acids.

The rearrangement joins TRBV27 to TRBJ2-3; possible D gene TRBD2, 5 bases. The germline V gene has CDR1 MNHEY and CDR2 SMNVEV (reference sequence). V was cut by 3 bases and J by 2 bases, with 9 bases left in between. This CDR3 is 14 amino acids long. This chain's CDR3 is CASSFRGYTDTQYF. In DNA, the CDR3 is TGTGCCAGCAGTTTTCGGGGATACACAGATACGCAGTATTTT.

This chain links TRBV4-2 with TRBJ1-2; TRBD1 might be the D (6 bases). Trimming left V 6 bases short and J 6 bases short, with 14 bases between. The CDR3 spans 13 residues. Germline V gene lookup returns CDR1 LGHNA and CDR2 YNFKEQ. CDR3 amino acids: CASSQQGNHGYTF. Here the CDR3 DNA reads TGTGCCAGCAGTCAACAGGGAAACCATGGCTACACCTTC.

This clone was recorded once. J is TRBJ2-2 and V is TRBV27; D ambiguous. V was cut by 3 bases and J by 5 bases, with 10 bases left in between. Germline-derived CDR1 and CDR2 are MNHEY and SMNVEV (reference sequence). The CDR3 is made up of 14 amino acids. The CDR3 loop reads CASSFLLGTGELFF. The CDR3 DNA reads as TGTGCCAGCAGTTTCCTCCTAGGGACCGGGGAGCTGTTTTTT.

This sequence joins TRBV25-1 and TRBJ2-6, with 8 nucleotides matching TRBD1. The junction had 10 bases not matched to a gene; V was cut back by 6 bases and J by 0 bases. CDR1 and CDR2 from the germline V gene are MGHDK and SYGVNS. The CDR3 loop spans 18 amino acids. CDR3 sequence (DNA): TGTGCCAGCAGCCCAAATACAGGGGGTCTCTCTGGGGCCAACGTCCTGACTTTC. Encoded protein: CASSPNTGGLSGANVLTF.

The chain links TRBV10-1 to TRBJ1-1, with unresolved D. Per germline, CDR1 WNHNN and CDR2 SYGVQD (reference sequence). The V end was cut by 3 bases, the J end by 1 base, with 9 bases between. The CDR3 length is 14 residues. CDR3 bases: TGCGCCAGCAGTGAAGTAGGTCGGAACACTGAAGCTTTCTTT. Protein product: CASSEVGRNTEAFF.

The chain recombines TRBV7-2 with TRBJ2-7, with D perhaps matching TRBD1 (6 bases). The germline V gene encodes CDR1 SGHTA and CDR2 FQGNSA. The CDR3 covers 15 residues. With 1 base removed from V and 3 bases from J, the gap between germline ends came to 13 bases. The CDR3 DNA is TGTGCCAGCAGCTTAGTTGGGACAAGGGACTACGAGCAGTACTTC. Translation: CASSLVGTRDYEQYF.

This clone was detected only a few times. The rearrangement links TRBV18 to TRBJ1-1; TRBD1 agrees at 7 bases. The V gene end was trimmed by 1 base and the J gene end by 6 bases; junction bases not matched to a gene: 5. The length of the CDR3 is 14 residues. Germline CDR1 KGHSH, CDR2 LQKENI. CDR3 sequence (DNA): TGTGCCAGCTCACCACTTAACAGGGGCGCTGAAGCTTTCTTT. It encodes CASSPLNRGAEAFF.

This clone was counted once. The chain recombines TRBV14 with TRBJ2-3; D uncertain. Trimming left V 0 bases short and J 3 bases short, with 10 bases between. This CDR3 contains 15 residues. Germline values: CDR1 SGHDN, CDR2 FVKESK. The CDR3, as DNA: TGTGCCAGCAGCCAAGATCCCCGGGTAACAGATACGCAGTATTTT. It specifies CASSQDPRVTDTQYF.

This chain joins TRBV27 and TRBJ2-1; 8 positions match TRBD2. The CDR3 has 14 residues. The V gene end was trimmed by 10 bases and the J gene end by 2 bases; junction bases not matched to a gene: 7. Germline V gene lookup returns CDR1 MNHEY and CDR2 SMNVEV (reference sequence). The CDR3 DNA follows: TGTGCCACCCTCGGGAGGGCCACCTACAATGAGCAGTTCTTC. This sequence encodes CATLGRATYNEQFF.

The V gene is TRBV19, the J gene TRBJ1-5; 7 nucleotides line up with TRBD1. J was trimmed by 2 bases and V by 4 bases; bases with no gene match: 2. Per the germline V gene, CDR1 is LNHDA and CDR2 is SQIVND (reference sequence). The CDR3 is 14 residues long. CDR3 loop: CASSRDSGNQPQHF. The CDR3 nucleotides are TGTGCCAGTAGTAGGGACAGCGGCAATCAGCCCCAGCATTTT.

CDR3 bases: TGTGCCAGCAGCTTGGGTTCCCTGGATACGCAGTATTTT. It translates to CASSLGSLDTQYF. The V and J genes are TRBV5-5 and TRBJ2-3; D not certain. V was pared by 0 bases and J by 6 bases, with 8 bases between. Germline V gene data show CDR1 as SGHKS and CDR2 as YYEKEE (reference sequence). The CDR3 totals 13 residues.

The rearrangement uses TRBV7-9 and TRBJ1-1; TRBD1 might be the D (5 bases). This CDR3 region has 14 residues. Germline V gene data show CDR1 as SEHNR and CDR2 as FQNEAQ (reference sequence). Deletions cut 1 base from V and 3 bases from J, with 9 bases between. CDR3 loop: CASSLEGRDTEAFF. The CDR3 nucleotides are TGTGCCAGCAGCTTAGAGGGGCGCGACACTGAAGCTTTCTTT.

The J gene is TRBJ1-5, the V gene TRBV7-8, with TRBD1 as a possible D gene (5 bases). This CDR3 has 16 amino acids. V dropped 2 bases and J dropped 3 bases, with 14 bases sitting between them. In germline, CDR1 is SGHVS, CDR2 FQNEAQ. In DNA form, the CDR3 reads TGTGCCAGCAGCTTATACGGGCAAGGGGTCAATCAGCCCCAGCATTTT. Translation gives CASSLYGQGVNQPQHF.

In its sample, this clone was seen once. The genes are TRBV7-2 and TRBJ2-1; 7 nucleotides match TRBD1. CDR1 is SGHTA and CDR2 is FQGNSA in the germline V gene. The CDR3 runs to 13 residues. Trimming at V came to 5 bases and at J to 9 bases, leaving 7 bases not matched to a gene. Written as DNA, the CDR3 is TGTGCCAGCAGCCTCGTACAGGGGATTGAGCAGTTCTTC. Translating gives CASSLVQGIEQFF.

In this sample, this clone turned up once. J is TRBJ2-2 and V is TRBV5-4, with 9 bases lining up with TRBD2. Germline assignment: CDR1 SGHNT and CDR2 YYREEE (reference sequence). CDR3 length: 17 residues. V dropped 0 bases and J dropped 5; count of bases not matched to a gene: 8. CDR3 residues: CASSLELAGPGTGELFF. DNA of the CDR3: TGTGCCAGCAGCTTGGAACTAGCGGGTCCCGGAACCGGGGAGCTGTTTTTT.

The chain employs TRBV10-2 and TRBJ2-1, with TRBD2 as a possible D gene (5 bases). Trimming cost V 10 bases and J 10 bases, with 17 bases left between them. Per germline, CDR1 WSHSY and CDR2 SAAADI. The CDR3 spans 12 residues. This CDR3 is CATTGGYGEQFF. The CDR3 coding sequence is TGCGCCACAACTGGCGGGTATGGAGAGCAGTTCTTC.

V is TRBV21-1 and J is TRBJ1-5; the table's D call, TRBD1, was not checked against the DNA. TRBV21-1 has pseudogene status. This CDR3 contains 17 residues. The CDR3 DNA follows: TGTGCCAGCAGCTACCCGGGACAGCCGCTTAGCAATCAGCCCCAGCATTTT. Translated, it gives CASSYPGQPLSNQPQHF.

This chain links TRBV11-2 with TRBJ2-1, with 8 bases that match TRBD2. Trimming at V came to 5 bases and at J to 7 bases, leaving 7 bases not matched to a gene. CDR1 is SGHAT and CDR2 is FQNNGV in the germline V gene. The CDR3 extends over 14 amino acids. CDR3: CASSPPAGVNEQFF. CDR3 DNA: TGTGCCAGCAGCCCCCCAGCGGGAGTGAATGAGCAGTTCTTC.

This rearrangement joins TRBV19 to TRBJ1-1; D is undetermined. The V end lost 2 bases, the J end lost 9 bases, and 10 bases lay between the germline ends. Germline CDR1 LNHDA, CDR2 SQIVND (reference sequence). This CDR3 comprises 12 residues. The DNA for the CDR3 is TGTGCCAGTAGTATAACGCAGGAGAAAGCTTTCTTT. Translated: CASSITQEKAFF.

The chain has TRBV11-3 and TRBJ1-1; 7 bases match TRBD1. The CDR3 is 16 amino acids. Germline CDR1 SGHNT, CDR2 YENEEA. V lost 0 bases, J lost 1 base, and 5 bases stayed unmatched. The CDR3 DNA follows: TGTGCCAGCAGCTTAGAAAACCGGGACAGGAACACTGAAGCTTTCTTT. Its translation is CASSLENRDRNTEAFF.

The CDR3 loop reads CASSSWPSSYEQYF. DNA of the CDR3: TGTGCCAGTAGTTCTTGGCCGAGCTCCTACGAGCAGTACTTC. The chain employs TRBV19 and TRBJ2-7; D gene unclear. CDR3 length equals 14 residues. V dropped 5 bases and J dropped 0 bases, with 11 bases sitting between them. Germline V CDR1 and CDR2: LNHDA, SQIVND (reference sequence).

This sequence joins TRBV4-3 and TRBJ2-3, with D perhaps TRBD2 (5 bases). The CDR3 loop spans 14 amino acids. V lost 0 bases and J 1 base, leaving 5 bases between the germline ends. Germline CDR1 reads LGHNA; CDR2 reads YSLEER. CDR3 nucleotides: TGCGCCAGCAGCCAAGAAGCGGGCACAGATACGCAGTATTTT. The encoded protein is CASSQEAGTDTQYF.

J is TRBJ2-5 and V is TRBV15; D may be TRBD1 (5 bases). V lost 5 bases and J lost 4, with 17 bases in between. From germline, CDR1 is LNHNV and CDR2 YYDKDF (reference sequence). The CDR3 covers 15 residues. In DNA form, the CDR3 reads TGTGCCACCAGCGGAAGGGGAACGGGCCTAGAGACCCAGTACTTC. It codes for CATSGRGTGLETQYF.